This T cell receptor beta chain was profiled in a study of CD8 T cells in Susac syndrome. Study background: There were Susac syndrome patients who were therapy-naive at blood draw, others on corticosteroids, and others on intravenous immunoglobulin alone. Study results and limitations: The CD4+ T cell repertoires from Susac syndrome exhibited no clonal expansion.

In the case of this clonotype: The antigen is unknown.

Peripheral blood CD8+ and CD4+ T cells were profiled by TCR beta sequencing. Through negative isolation, CD4+ and CD8+ T cells were obtained, while TEMRA cells were enriched using FACS. Germline trimming cut 6 bases from V and 9 bases from J; bases unmatched to any gene: 1. In germline, CDR1 is SEHNR, CDR2 FQNEAQ (reference sequence). The CDR3 runs 13 residues. Random hexamers were used to reverse transcribe the RNA input (about 0.5 to 1 ug). Via MiXCR, TCRdb re-called the immunoSEQ multiplex PCR reads, giving one row per CDR3 protein. The sample lists some 170,000 distinct CDR3 sequences; roughly 94% were seen once.

Sequenced input: CD4+ T cells from PBMCs. The sequence came from a human donor with Susac syndrome. The rearrangement joins TRBV7-9 to TRBJ1-6; TRBD1 matches 11 bases. CDR3 sequence reads: CASRDRGPSPLHF. As DNA, the CDR3 is TGTGCCAGCAGGGACAGGGGGCCTTCACCCCTCCACTTT.